This passage covers 20 T cell receptor beta chains from one sample sequenced in a study of shared clonotypes between healthy human individuals. Clones were read by immunoSEQ multiplex PCR, and TCRdb kept only the in-frame ones, dropping some. The sample includes 2 million to 3 million clones, more than 90% of them seen just once. Sequencing used naive CD4+ T cells sorted from blood. Indicated subset: CD45RA+ positively selected. The receptors were gathered from a man between 18 and 29 years old in good health.

The chain recombines TRBV5-1 with TRBJ2-2; the D is unclear. CDR3 size: 15 residues. Trimming cost V 4 bases and J 1 base, with 11 bases left between them. The germline V gene has CDR1 SGHRS and CDR2 YFSETQ. The CDR3 DNA reads as TGCGCCAGCAGCGAGGCCGCTCTGAACACCGGGGAGCTGTTTTTT. It codes for CASSEAALNTGELFF.

The genes are TRBV4-1 and TRBJ2-1; the D gene is possibly TRBD1 (5 bases). The CDR3 covers 14 residues. Germline-derived CDR1 and CDR2 are MGHRA and YSYEKL. Trimming shortened V by 1 base and J by 3 bases, and 7 bases separated the two germline ends. The CDR3 sequence: CASSQADSYNEQFF. CDR3 in DNA: TGCGCCAGCAGCCAAGCTGACAGCTACAATGAGCAGTTCTTC.

The V call is TRBV6-5, the J call TRBJ2-7, with D tentatively TRBD1 or TRBD2 (5 bases each). The CDR3 sequence is 16 residues long. Per germline, CDR1 MNHEY and CDR2 SVGAGI. Trimming removed 0 bases at V and 3 bases at J, with 15 bases between. The CDR3 here is CASSYSPGAPIYEQYF. CDR3 sequence (DNA): TGTGCCAGCAGTTACTCGCCCGGGGCCCCTATCTACGAGCAGTACTTC.

The chain recombines TRBV5-6 with TRBJ2-3, with TRBD1 identical over 9 bases. V trimming: 5 bases; J trimming: 3 bases; junction bases outside the gene matches: 7. The CDR3 covers 15 residues. Germline CDR1 and CDR2: SGHDT and YYEEEE. As DNA, the CDR3 is TGTGCCAGCAGAACCGGGACAGGGAAGACAGATACGCAGTATTTT. Translation gives CASRTGTGKTDTQYF.

This chain connects TRBV11-2 to TRBJ2-7; D uncertain. Germline loops: CDR1 SGHAT, CDR2 FQNNGV. The CDR3 runs to 11 residues. V dropped 4 bases and J dropped 5 bases, with 6 bases sitting between them. The CDR3 DNA reads TGTGCCAGCAGCTCCTGGGACGAGCAGTACTTC. Encoded protein: CASSSWDEQYF.

The genes are TRBV7-9 and TRBJ1-5; the match to TRBD1 covers 9 bases. This CDR3 has 15 residues. V lost 5 bases and J lost 4; bases outside the gene matches: 6. Germline values: CDR1 SEHNR, CDR2 FQNEAQ (reference sequence). Written as DNA, the CDR3 is TGTGCCAGCAGCCTGACAGGGGGGCCGAATCAGCCCCAGCATTTT. It translates to CASSLTGGPNQPQHF.

The chain recombines TRBV19 with TRBJ2-5; perhaps TRBD1 as D (6 bases). Per the germline V gene, CDR1 is LNHDA and CDR2 is SQIVND (reference sequence). The CDR3 extends over 15 amino acids. The V gene lost 6 bases and the J gene lost 0 bases, with 14 bases spanning the gap. This CDR3 is CASSRDNRYQETQYF. In DNA form, the CDR3 reads TGTGCCAGTAGCCGGGACAACCGATACCAAGAGACCCAGTACTTC.

The J gene is TRBJ2-7, the V gene TRBV5-1; no reliable D call. The CDR3 is 13 amino acids. The V and J ends lost 2 bases and 5 bases respectively, with 11 bases between them. The V gene's germline CDR1 is SGHRS and CDR2 YFSETQ. The CDR3 nucleotides read TGCGCCAGCAGCTTAACGTCCAGCCACGAGCAGTACTTC. It specifies CASSLTSSHEQYF.

This clone has a single count. This chain uses TRBV6-5 with TRBJ1-5; no clear D gene. Germline V lookup: CDR1 MNHEY, CDR2 SVGAGI. Trimming cost V 7 bases and J 0 bases, with 13 bases left between them. CDR3 length: 15 amino acids. CDR3 sequence (DNA): TGTGCCAGCAACAACACGGGCAATAGCAATCAGCCCCAGCATTTT. Its translation is CASNNTGNSNQPQHF.

The chain couples TRBV18 to TRBJ2-3; 7 positions match TRBD2. V shed 4 bases and J 1 base; nucleotides not matched to a gene: 5. This CDR3 is 15 amino acids long. Germline-derived CDR1 and CDR2 are KGHSH and LQKENI. The CDR3 reads CASSLGLVGTDTQYF. CDR3 bases: TGTGCCAGCTCACTTGGACTAGTGGGCACAGATACGCAGTATTTT.

The rearrangement joins TRBV7-9 to TRBJ2-5; D remains unclear. Gene TRBJ2-7 matches the end of the DNA better, so the J call may be wrong. The CDR3 contains 14 residues. Germline CDR1 SEHNR, CDR2 FQNEAQ (reference sequence). The CDR3 is CASSLAPPDYEQYF. The CDR3 DNA reads as TGTGCCAGCAGCTTAGCGCCTCCAGACTACGAGCAGTACTTC.

The chain couples TRBV6-1 to TRBJ2-5; no reliable D call. The germline gives CDR1 MNHNS, CDR2 SASEGT. The length of the CDR3 is 13 residues. V gave up 1 base and J gave up 9 bases, with 12 bases separating them. This CDR3 reads CASSEGGQVAQYF. Written as DNA, the CDR3 is TGTGCCAGCAGTGAAGGCGGTCAGGTAGCCCAGTACTTC.

The V gene is TRBV18, the J gene TRBJ1-5, with TRBD1 identical over 9 bases. Germline trimming cut 3 bases from V and 5 bases from J; bases unmatched to any gene: 8. The CDR3 sequence is 16 residues long. The germline gives CDR1 KGHSH, CDR2 LQKENI. The CDR3 region is CASSPPGTGSYQPQHF. CDR3 DNA sequence: TGTGCCAGCTCACCGCCCGGGACAGGGAGCTATCAGCCCCAGCATTTT.

The chain employs TRBV10-1 and TRBJ2-7, with 8 bases that match TRBD2. The CDR3 contains 15 residues. With V trimmed by 3 bases and J by 4 bases, 8 bases remained unmatched. CDR1 is WNHNN, CDR2 SYGVQD, per germline (reference sequence). CDR3 bases: TGCGCCAGCAGTGATGAGCGGGGGACCCCTTACGAGCAGTACTTC. This codes for CASSDERGTPYEQYF.

This chain links TRBV30 with TRBJ2-2, with 9 bases identical to TRBD2. The CDR3 length is 16 residues. The germline V gene has CDR1 GTSNPN and CDR2 SVGIG (reference sequence). The ends lost 5 bases at V and 4 bases at J; junction bases unmatched: 11. The CDR3 region has the DNA TGTGCCTGGGGTAGGATGGCGGGAGGGCGCACCGGGGAGCTGTTTTTT. Translated: CAWGRMAGGRTGELFF.

Turning to this clone: A much larger clonotype is one base distant, so this may be a read error. The sample carries other DNA sequences with the same CDR3. The V and J genes are TRBV30 and TRBJ2-7; 8 bases match TRBD2. The germline V gene has CDR1 GTSNPN and CDR2 SVGIG (reference sequence). The CDR3 sequence is 13 residues long. Trimming removed 2 bases from V and 2 bases from J; junction bases left unmatched: 2. For the CDR3, the DNA is TGTGCCTGGAGTCGGGGGGGCCCCTACGAGCAGTACTTC. Translation gives CAWSRGGPYEQYF.

V gene TRBV30 combines with J gene TRBJ2-7; possibly TRBD2 for D (6 bases). Germline CDR1 reads GTSNPN; CDR2 reads SVGIG (reference sequence). The CDR3 contains 14 residues. V gave up 2 bases and J gave up 3 bases, with 14 bases separating them. CDR3 sequence: CAWSPWDSFYEQYF. In DNA, the CDR3 is TGTGCCTGGAGTCCGTGGGACTCTTTCTACGAGCAGTACTTC.

The chain couples TRBV4-3 to TRBJ2-3; 9 bases are a match to TRBD1. CDR1 is LGHNA and CDR2 is YSLEER in the germline V gene. There are 15 residues in the CDR3. V was pared by 4 bases and J by 2 bases, with 4 bases of the junction left unmatched. CDR3 sequence reads: CASSPRDRVTDTQYF. The CDR3, as DNA: TGCGCCAGCAGCCCCCGGGACAGGGTCACAGATACGCAGTATTTT.

The chain links TRBV19 to TRBJ1-5; the match to TRBD1 covers 7 bases. The V segment lost 5 bases and the J segment 1 base; nucleotides outside the gene matches: 5. This CDR3 is built from 15 residues. Germline-derived CDR1 and CDR2 are LNHDA and SQIVND (reference sequence). The CDR3: CASSDHRGSNQPQHF. The CDR3 bases are TGTGCCAGTAGTGACCACAGGGGAAGCAATCAGCCCCAGCATTTT.

The chain is built from TRBV6-5 and TRBJ2-1; D may be TRBD1 (6 bases). Germline values: CDR1 MNHEY, CDR2 SVGAGI. The CDR3 consists of 12 residues. Trimming stripped 6 bases from V and 6 bases from J, with 9 bases between. The CDR3 sequence is CASRRTANEQFF. The DNA for the CDR3 is TGTGCCAGCAGACGGACAGCCAATGAGCAGTTCTTC.